The 25 T cell receptor beta chains below come from one sample, sequenced in a study of beta chain features in type 1 diabetes. Of the isolated RNA, all was reverse transcribed, and so the sequenced material was expressed TCRB transcripts. Here immunoSEQ multiplex PCR was the method, and the copy in TCRdb shows in-frame clones only, minus some. The data hold 500,000 to 800,000 clones, with roughly 12% observed a single time. These receptors have no identified antigens. The study, taken as a whole, reports: All four CD4+ subsets of Type 1 diabetes patients contained TCRB CDR3s that were moderately but significantly shorter.

The sequencing input was naive CD4+ T cells from blood. The origin of the receptors is a man younger than 40 with type 1 diabetes.

A few counts support this clone. The genes are TRBV6-5 and TRBJ2-7; 7 bases are shared with TRBD1. CDR3 length: 14 amino acids. Germline V gene lookup returns CDR1 MNHEY and CDR2 SVGAGI. V lost 10 bases, J lost 2 bases, and 11 bases stayed unmatched. In DNA form, the CDR3 reads TGTGCCACCAGGTATAAGGGGGCAGCCTACGAGCAGTACTTC. This codes for CATRYKGAAYEQYF.

This clone has a handful of counts. Other DNA sequences from this sample encode an identical CDR3 as well. V and J are TRBV30 and TRBJ1-2; 10 positions agree with TRBD1. The CDR3 consists of 13 residues. The ends lost 3 bases at V and 6 bases at J; junction bases unmatched: 4. Germline V CDR1 and CDR2: GTSNPN, SVGIG (reference sequence). The CDR3 sequence is CAWSATGGDGYTF. The CDR3 DNA reads as TGTGCCTGGAGCGCGACAGGGGGCGATGGCTACACCTTC. The full variable domain, rest sourced from reference TRBV30 and TRBJ1-2, is SQTIHQWPATLVQPVGSPLSLECTVEGTSNPNLYWYRQAAGRGLQLLFYSVGIGQISSEVPQNLSASRPQDRQFILSSKKLLLSDSGFYLCAWSATGGDGYTFGSGTRLTVV.

The genes are TRBV29-1 and TRBJ1-4, with D possibly being TRBD1 (6 bases). V was shortened by 4 bases and J by 8 bases, with 14 bases between the two germline ends. This CDR3 is built from 13 residues. The germline V gene has CDR1 SQVTM and CDR2 ANQGSEA. The CDR3 loop reads CSVGGGLREKLFF. The CDR3 DNA reads TGCAGCGTTGGAGGGGGTCTACGGGAAAAACTGTTTTTT.

This clone was detected only a few times. The chain couples TRBV4-3 to TRBJ1-4; 10 bases map to TRBD1. V dropped 0 bases and J dropped 7; count of bases not matched to a gene: 2. CDR3 length: 15 residues. Germline V CDR1 and CDR2: LGHNA, YSLEER. CDR3 coding DNA: TGCGCCAGCAGCCAAGACGGGACAGGGGCTGAAAAACTGTTTTTT. Translating gives CASSQDGTGAEKLFF.

The V gene is TRBV30, the J gene TRBJ2-1; 7 nucleotides line up with TRBD1. Germline V gene data show CDR1 as GTSNPN and CDR2 as SVGIG (reference sequence). The CDR3 sequence is 13 residues long. Trimming at V came to 4 bases and at J to 6 bases, leaving 6 bases not matched to a gene. In DNA form, the CDR3 reads TGTGCCTGGACGAAGACAGGGAGCAATGAGCAGTTCTTC. It is translated as CAWTKTGSNEQFF.

The V and J genes are TRBV7-2 and TRBJ2-1, with a tentative D call TRBD1 (5 bases). The CDR3 has 15 amino acids. The V gene lost 1 base and the J gene lost 5 bases, with 12 bases spanning the gap. Germline V gives CDR1 SGHTA, CDR2 FQGNSA. The CDR3 bases are TGTGCCAGCAGCTTAGAATGGGGCGTCAACAATGAGCAGTTCTTC. It translates to CASSLEWGVNNEQFF.

The J gene is TRBJ1-5, the V gene TRBV23-1; no definite D call. TRBV23-1 is treated as an ORF (open reading frame) with a function not yet certain. The CDR3 covers 16 residues. Between the trimmed V and J ends, which lost 0 bases and 10 bases, there was a span of 19 bases. The CDR3 region is CASSQSSGRVLSPQHF. The CDR3 region has the DNA TGCGCCAGCAGTCAATCGTCAGGAAGGGTTTTATCTCCCCAGCATTTT.

This rearrangement joins TRBV9 to TRBJ2-7; 8 nucleotides align to TRBD1. Germline V gene sequence: CDR1 SGDLS, CDR2 YYNGEE. This CDR3 is built from 14 residues. V lost 4 bases, J lost 5 bases, and 8 bases stayed unmatched. The CDR3 DNA reads as TGTGCCAGCAGCCCCCTGGGACAGGCACACGAGCAGTACTTC. The encoded protein is CASSPLGQAHEQYF. Using reference TRBV9 and TRBJ2-7 for the parts outside the CDR3, the full variable domain is DSGVTQTPKHLITATGQRVTLRCSPRSGDLSVYWYQQSLDQGLQFLIQYYNGEERAKGNILERFSAQQFPDLHSELNLSSLELGDSALYFCASSPLGQAHEQYFGPGTRLTVT.

This clone has just a few counts. V and J are TRBV4-3 and TRBJ2-2; D perhaps matches TRBD2 (6 bases). Germline V gene data show CDR1 as LGHNA and CDR2 as YSLEER. This CDR3 is 15 amino acids long. The V end lost 4 bases, the J end lost 1 base, and 10 bases lay between the germline ends. This CDR3 is CASSLGGGNTGELFF. The CDR3 nucleotides read TGCGCCAGCAGCCTTGGGGGAGGGAACACCGGGGAGCTGTTTTTT.

The V gene is TRBV4-3, the J gene TRBJ2-7; D gene unclear. The V end was cut by 0 bases, the J end by 4 bases, with 7 bases between. Germline V gene sequence: CDR1 LGHNA, CDR2 YSLEER. CDR3 size: 13 residues. CDR3 sequence (DNA): TGCGCCAGCAGCCAAGATGCCGGGTACGAGCAGTACTTC. It codes for CASSQDAGYEQYF.

This chain's CDR3 is CASSQASGDNTDTQYF. CDR3 nucleotide sequence: TGCGCCAGCAGCCAAGCTAGCGGGGATAACACAGATACGCAGTATTTT. This chain uses TRBV4-3 with TRBJ2-3, with 9 bases that match TRBD2. With V trimmed by 1 base and J by 2 bases, 4 bases remained unmatched. CDR3 size: 16 residues. Germline-derived CDR1 and CDR2 are LGHNA and YSLEER.

There are a few counts of this clone. The V call is TRBV5-1, the J call TRBJ2-7; the D gene is possibly TRBD2 (6 bases). Germline CDR1 SGHRS, CDR2 YFSETQ. The V end lost 3 bases, the J end lost 0 bases, and 19 bases lay between the germline ends. CDR3 size: 17 residues. The CDR3 region is CASSSDSGTPGSYEQYF. As DNA, the CDR3 is TGCGCCAGCAGCTCCGACTCAGGGACTCCGGGCTCCTACGAGCAGTACTTC.

This chain links TRBV27 with TRBJ1-5; possible D gene TRBD1, 5 bases. V lost 4 bases and J 11 bases, leaving 21 bases between the germline ends. The germline gives CDR1 MNHEY, CDR2 SMNVEV (reference sequence). This CDR3 spans 15 amino acids. This CDR3 is CASSSSSAGDQTQHF. The CDR3 DNA sequence: TGTGCCAGCAGTTCCAGTTCGGCTGGGGACCAGACCCAGCATTTT.

On this clone itself: This sample includes further DNA sequences coding for the same CDR3. V and J are TRBV18 and TRBJ2-7; 9 bases line up with TRBD1. This CDR3 is 15 amino acids long. Germline CDR1 is KGHSH and CDR2 is LQKENI. The V and J ends lost 0 bases and 2 bases, in that order; junction bases with no gene match: 2. The CDR3 nucleotides read TGTGCCAGCTCACCACCGGGACAGGGCCCCTACGAGCAGTACTTC. Translation gives CASSPPGQGPYEQYF.

The chain has TRBV6-5 and TRBJ1-1, with D maybe TRBD1 (5 bases). The CDR3 contains 13 residues. The V gene lost 6 bases and the J gene lost 10 bases, with 18 bases spanning the gap. Germline values: CDR1 MNHEY, CDR2 SVGAGI. The CDR3 reads CASRGVRERGAFF. CDR3 bases: TGTGCCAGCAGAGGGGTCCGAGAGCGGGGAGCTTTCTTT.

This clone has just a few counts. The chain links TRBV7-6 to TRBJ1-1; D gene unclear. Trimming left V 4 bases short and J 1 base short, with 10 bases between. Germline V lookup: CDR1 SGHVS, CDR2 FNYEAQ. The CDR3 sequence is 14 residues long. The CDR3 nucleotides read TGTGCCAGCAGCTCAGCCGGACCGAACACTGAAGCTTTCTTT. This encodes CASSSAGPNTEAFF.

The chain couples TRBV29-1 to TRBJ2-2; D is undetermined. The germline V gene encodes CDR1 SQVTM and CDR2 ANQGSEA. The CDR3 loop spans 9 amino acids. V was trimmed by 7 bases and J by 6 bases, leaving 3 bases between them. CDR3 DNA: TGCAGCGCTGCCGGGGAGCTGTTTTTT. Translation: CSAAGELFF.

This clone was seen a few times. J is TRBJ2-1 and V is TRBV5-1; tentatively, D is TRBD2 (5 bases). Between the trimmed V and J ends, which lost 1 base and 8 bases, there was a span of 13 bases. This CDR3 has 14 residues. Germline V gives CDR1 SGHRS, CDR2 YFSETQ. CDR3 DNA sequence: TGCGCCAGCAGCTTGCCCTCGGAGGTGGATGAGCAGTTCTTC. It codes for CASSLPSEVDEQFF.

There are a few counts of this clone. The chain employs TRBV7-8 and TRBJ2-7; D perhaps matches TRBD1 (7 bases). The CDR3 is 12 amino acids. The V and J ends lost 5 bases and 4 bases respectively, with 9 bases between them. Germline CDR1 and CDR2: SGHVS and FQNEAQ. CDR3 sequence: CASSAGGYEQYF. The CDR3 region has the DNA TGTGCCAGCAGCGCAGGGGGGTACGAGCAGTACTTC.

The chain couples TRBV6-5 to TRBJ2-7, with a weak D call TRBD1 (6 bases). V gave up 8 bases and J gave up 5 bases, with 16 bases separating them. Looked up from germline, CDR1 is MNHEY and CDR2 is SVGAGI. The CDR3 sequence is 13 residues long. The DNA for the CDR3 is TGTGCCAGCCAGAGGGGGATTGGAGACGAGCAGTACTTC. Translated: CASQRGIGDEQYF.

In this sample, this clone turned up a few times. This chain uses TRBV18 with TRBJ2-7, with a weak D call TRBD1 (6 bases). This CDR3 region has 12 residues. V was pared by 3 bases and J by 6 bases, with 9 bases between. Germline V gene sequence: CDR1 KGHSH, CDR2 LQKENI. In DNA, the CDR3 is TGTGCCAGCTCACCCTACAGGGCCGAGCAGTACTTC. Translated: CASSPYRAEQYF.

The CDR3 reads CASSPSLRVGTEAFF. As DNA, the CDR3 is TGTGCCAGCAGTCCCAGTCTCAGGGTGGGTACTGAAGCTTTCTTT. The chain has TRBV27 and TRBJ1-1, with a tentative D call TRBD1 (5 bases). The CDR3 consists of 15 residues. Trimming cost V 5 bases and J 5 bases, with 18 bases left between them. Germline CDR1 and CDR2: MNHEY and SMNVEV (reference sequence).

The table lists this clone with a few counts. The chain couples TRBV2 to TRBJ2-7; D is unresolved. Trimming pared 7 bases from V and 4 bases from J, leaving 8 bases between. The CDR3 is 11 residues long. Germline V gives CDR1 SNHLY, CDR2 FYNNEI. The CDR3 nucleotides are TGTGCCAGCACAACTCAATACGAGCAGTACTTC. It specifies CASTTQYEQYF.

The rearrangement joins TRBV7-2 to TRBJ2-7; 8 nucleotides align to TRBD1. Germline CDR1 and CDR2: SGHTA and FQGNSA. The V segment lost 1 base and the J segment 2 bases; nucleotides outside the gene matches: 1. CDR3 size: 14 residues. CDR3: CASSLGTGPYEQYF. The CDR3 DNA follows: TGTGCCAGCAGCTTAGGGACAGGGCCCTACGAGCAGTACTTC.

The chain uses TRBV21-1 and TRBJ1-5. TRBV21-1 is an annotated pseudogene. The CDR3 has 12 amino acids. The CDR3: CAPGFEDQPQHF. The CDR3 coding sequence is TGTGCCCCCGGGTTTGAGGATCAGCCCCAGCATTTT.